This T cell receptor beta chain was identified during a study of cytomegalovirus exposure and HLA in healthy donors. Study-wide results and caveats: A list of approximately 160 TCR beta chains associated with cytomegalovirus was given.

Remarks on this clone: No antigen is known for it.

Sequencing was performed with immunoSEQ multiplex PCR; in TCRdb, only in-frame clones are kept and a portion is missing. This table has fewer than 120,000 clones, around nine tenths appearing once. What was sequenced was PBMCs. The TCR sequence derives from a woman aged 18-29 years in good health and CMV-seronegative.

The CDR3 spells CASSKTGSDTEAFF. In DNA, the CDR3 is TGTGCCAGCAGTAAAACAGGGTCGGACACTGAAGCTTTCTTT. V is TRBV7-2 and J is TRBJ1-1; possibly TRBD1 for D (6 bases). V lost 6 bases to trimming and J lost 3 bases, with 14 bases between them. The germline CDR1 and CDR2 sequences are SGHTA and FQGNSA. The CDR3 has 14 amino acids. The full variable domain, in which reference TRBV7-2 and TRBJ1-1 provide the parts outside the CDR3, is GAGVSQSPSNKVTEKGKDVELRCDPISGHTALYWYRQSLGQGLEFLIYFQGNSAPDKSGLPSDRFSAERTGGSVSTLTIQRTQQEDSAVYLCASSKTGSDTEAFFGQGTRLTVV.